Each of the 13 T cell receptor beta chains below was sequenced from the same sample in a study of blood T cell repertoires in COVID-19. Measured with immunoSEQ multiplex PCR; TCRdb has only the in-frame clones, and not every one. The sample yields about 300,000 clones, over 75% seen once. The material sequenced was PBMCs or T cells enriched from blood (not recorded which). Every receptor here comes from a woman aged 25 to 39 who had recovered from COVID-19.

A single count supports this clone. The rearrangement uses TRBV24-1 and TRBJ2-1; TRBD1 matches at 8 bases. Unmatched junction bases numbered 8, after V lost 5 bases and J lost 6 bases. The germline CDR1 and CDR2 sequences are KGHDR and SFDVKD. This CDR3 is built from 15 residues. The CDR3 nucleotides are TGTGCCACCAGTGGGACGAACAGGGGGACCAATGAGCAGTTCTTC. Protein product: CATSGTNRGTNEQFF.

The genes are TRBV25-1 and TRBJ2-7; 8 nucleotides align to TRBD1. V gave up 4 bases and J gave up 1 base; unmatched junction bases: 6. Germline V gene sequence: CDR1 MGHDK, CDR2 SYGVNS. The CDR3 contains 15 residues. CDR3 nucleotides: TGTGCCAGCAGTGCCTGGACAGGGAAGTCCTACGAGCAGTACTTC. Its translation is CASSAWTGKSYEQYF.

This chain uses TRBV3-1 (or the pseudogene TRBV3-2) with TRBJ1-6; 8 bases are shared with TRBD1. Unmatched junction bases numbered 9, after V lost 0 bases and J lost 14 bases. Germline CDR1 reads LGHDT; CDR2 reads YNNKEL (reference sequence). The CDR3 loop spans 15 amino acids. This CDR3 reads CASSQDRDRSVSLHF. The CDR3 coding sequence is TGTGCCAGCAGCCAAGACCGGGACAGGTCCGTTTCCCTCCACTTT.

The CDR3, as DNA: TGCAGCGTTGAGACGACAGGAAACTATGGCTACACCTTC. This sequence encodes CSVETTGNYGYTF. The chain couples TRBV29-1 to TRBJ1-2, with D possibly TRBD1 on 6 matching bases. The CDR3 consists of 13 residues. V was cut by 3 bases and J by 2 bases, with 10 bases left in between. Looked up from germline, CDR1 is SQVTM and CDR2 is ANQGSEA.

This sequence joins TRBV7-2 and TRBJ1-6; no clear D gene. Trimming cost V 3 bases and J 9 bases, with 3 bases left between them. This CDR3 is built from 11 residues. CDR1 SGHTA and CDR2 FQGNSA come from the germline V gene. CDR3: CASSFRSPLHF. The CDR3 coding sequence is TGTGCCAGCAGCTTCCGTTCACCCCTCCACTTT.

The chain links TRBV5-8 to TRBJ1-3; no reliable D call. Deletions cut 0 bases from V and 0 bases from J, with 7 bases between. This CDR3 is built from 15 residues. CDR1 and CDR2 (germline): SGHTS, YDEGEE. The CDR3: CASSLVRSSGNTIYF. CDR3 in DNA: TGTGCCAGCAGCTTGGTTCGCAGCTCTGGAAACACCATATATTTT.

This chain links TRBV7-6 with TRBJ2-7; D is possibly TRBD1 (5 bases). With 4 bases removed from V and 3 bases from J, the gap between germline ends came to 13 bases. The CDR3 has 14 residues. Looked up from germline, CDR1 is SGHVS and CDR2 is FNYEAQ. CDR3 residues: CASSYQGSIYEQYF. CDR3 DNA: TGTGCCAGCAGCTACCAGGGTAGTATCTACGAGCAGTACTTC.

The chain recombines TRBV19 with TRBJ2-2; D is unclear. The V and J ends lost 4 bases and 4 bases respectively, with 10 bases between them. This CDR3 contains 14 residues. Germline assignment: CDR1 LNHDA and CDR2 SQIVND (reference sequence). CDR3 sequence (DNA): TGTGCCAGTAGTAGGGCCCCTTTCACCGGGGAGCTGTTTTTT. Encoded protein: CASSRAPFTGELFF.

This rearrangement joins TRBV5-5 to TRBJ1-5, with D perhaps TRBD1 (6 bases). CDR3 length: 15 residues. Trimming shortened V by 3 bases and J by 0 bases, and 10 bases separated the two germline ends. Germline V gives CDR1 SGHKS, CDR2 YYEKEE (reference sequence). The CDR3: CASSSGTTSNQPQHF. The CDR3 region has the DNA TGTGCCAGCAGCTCCGGGACAACTAGCAATCAGCCCCAGCATTTT.

The chain has TRBV7-8 and TRBJ2-2; D not resolved. Germline V gene data show CDR1 as SGHVS and CDR2 as FQNEAQ. This CDR3 spans 13 amino acids. V gave up 5 bases and J gave up 5 bases, with 9 bases separating them. The CDR3 loop is CASSGAGTGELFF. DNA for the CDR3: TGTGCCAGCAGCGGCGCCGGGACCGGGGAGCTGTTTTTT.

The chain has TRBV20-1 and TRBJ2-7; the D is unclear. Deletions cut 5 bases from V and 3 bases from J, with 5 bases between. CDR3 length equals 10 residues. Germline CDR1 DFQATT, CDR2 SNEGSKA (reference sequence). The CDR3 here is CSAADYEQYF. Written as DNA, the CDR3 is TGCAGTGCTGCAGACTACGAGCAGTACTTC.

A single count supports this clone. The rearrangement links TRBV5-6 to TRBJ1-1, with D uncertain. The germline V gene encodes CDR1 SGHDT and CDR2 YYEEEE. V lost 2 bases and J lost 7, with 9 bases in between. The CDR3 is 12 residues long. The CDR3 DNA reads as TGTGCCAGCAGCTTTCGGGGAAATGAAGCTTTCTTT. It encodes CASSFRGNEAFF.

CDR3 residues: CASKGREGGREQYF. The CDR3 region has the DNA TGTGCCAGCAAAGGGCGGGAGGGCGGTCGCGAGCAGTACTTC. The chain has TRBV2 and TRBJ2-7, with TRBD2 matching 9 bases. CDR1 SNHLY and CDR2 FYNNEI come from the germline V gene. The CDR3 extends over 14 amino acids. Trimming cost V 7 bases and J 6 bases; bases outside gene matches: 10.